One and the same sample provided the 4 T cell receptor beta chains below, sequenced in a study of post-analysis software for immune sequencing data. Unique molecular identifiers were carried by the TCR beta cDNA libraries. TCRdb recomputed calls from the PCR reads with MiXCR, one row per CDR3 protein. The sample shows 700,000 to 900,000 distinct CDR3 sequences, around 46% of them seen only once. Study observations and caveats: Roughly 5 TRBV segments occurring more often in patients than controls included TRBV5-6, TRBV5-1 and TRBV20-1.

These receptors have no known antigen. The material sequenced was blood. Source of these receptors: a girl aged 5-17 years with multiple sclerosis.

In this sample, this clonotype turned up a few times. The J gene is TRBJ2-1, the V gene TRBV15; 9 bases align to TRBD1. The CDR3 is 16 residues long. Looked up from germline, CDR1 is LNHNV and CDR2 is YYDKDF (reference sequence). The J segment lost 8 bases and the V segment lost 2 bases, leaving 10 bases of the junction unmatched. The CDR3 sequence is CATSRTPDRGLDEQFF. As DNA, the CDR3 is TGTGCCACCAGCAGAACCCCGGACAGGGGATTGGATGAGCAGTTCTTC.

J is TRBJ1-1 and V is TRBV20-1; 10 nucleotides line up with TRBD1. V lost 5 bases and J lost 3; bases outside the gene matches: 12. Germline CDR1 is DFQATT and CDR2 is SNEGSKA (reference sequence). The CDR3 totals 16 residues. The CDR3 sequence: CSASRDRGSGYTEAFF. DNA of the CDR3: TGCAGTGCTTCCCGGGACAGGGGTTCGGGGTACACTGAAGCTTTCTTT.

This clonotype came up a few times. V gene TRBV10-3 combines with J gene TRBJ2-7, with no clear D. This CDR3 has 12 amino acids. The V gene's germline CDR1 is ENHRY and CDR2 SYGVKD. Trimming shortened V by 11 bases and J by 1 base, and 12 bases separated the two germline ends. In DNA, the CDR3 is TGTGCCTCACTGGACCCATCCTACGAGCAGTACTTC. Translation gives CASLDPSYEQYF.

This clonotype was counted only a few times. V is TRBV29-1 and J is TRBJ2-2, with TRBD2 matching 7 bases. This CDR3 has 14 residues. J was trimmed by 5 bases and V by 4 bases; bases with no gene match: 7. CDR1 and CDR2 from the germline V gene are SQVTM and ANQGSEA. The CDR3 is CSVGLREETGELFF. The CDR3 DNA is TGCAGCGTTGGACTCCGGGAGGAGACCGGGGAGCTGTTTTTT.